The following is a T cell receptor (beta chain) sequence with its context. This specimen belongs to a study of PD-L1 blockade in urothelial cancer. Across the study: Enrolled patients had been treated previously with 0 to 3 chemotherapy regimens. Blood was analyzed 3 weeks (second dose) and 6 weeks after treatment start.

The time point denotes: peripheral blood 6 weeks after treatment start. CDR3 length equals 15 residues. With V trimmed by 4 bases and J by 9 bases, 11 bases remained unmatched. Germline loops: CDR1 LNHDA, CDR2 SQIVND (reference sequence). Added to each PCR by spiking were synthetic TCR analog templates. TCRdb's copy holds only in-frame clones and misses some; the assay was immunoSEQ multiplex PCR. The sample shows about 46,000 clones, approximately 85% of them seen only once. This TCR came from a man in his fifties with urothelial cancer. Sequences were derived from PBMCs, sampled around atezolizumab (anti-PD-L1) treatment. The chain has TRBV19 and TRBJ2-1; TRBD1 matches at 8 bases. The CDR3 DNA reads as TGTGCCAGTAGTAGCCCGGGACAGGTAACCGGTGAGCAGTTCTTC. It is translated as CASSSPGQVTGEQFF.